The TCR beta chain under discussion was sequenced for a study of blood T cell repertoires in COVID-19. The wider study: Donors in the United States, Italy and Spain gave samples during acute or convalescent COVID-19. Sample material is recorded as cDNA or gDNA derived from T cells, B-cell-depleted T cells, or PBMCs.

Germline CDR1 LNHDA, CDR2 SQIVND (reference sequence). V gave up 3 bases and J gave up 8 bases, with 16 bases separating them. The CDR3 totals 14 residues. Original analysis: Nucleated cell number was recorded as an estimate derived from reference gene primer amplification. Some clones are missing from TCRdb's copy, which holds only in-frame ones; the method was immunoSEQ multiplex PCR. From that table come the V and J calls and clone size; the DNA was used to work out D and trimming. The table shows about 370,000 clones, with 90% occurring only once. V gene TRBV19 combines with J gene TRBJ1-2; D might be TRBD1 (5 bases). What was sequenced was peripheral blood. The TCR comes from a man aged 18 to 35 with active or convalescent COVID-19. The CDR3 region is CASSIAGDWVGYTF. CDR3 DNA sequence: TGTGCCAGTAGTATCGCCGGGGACTGGGTAGGCTACACCTTC.